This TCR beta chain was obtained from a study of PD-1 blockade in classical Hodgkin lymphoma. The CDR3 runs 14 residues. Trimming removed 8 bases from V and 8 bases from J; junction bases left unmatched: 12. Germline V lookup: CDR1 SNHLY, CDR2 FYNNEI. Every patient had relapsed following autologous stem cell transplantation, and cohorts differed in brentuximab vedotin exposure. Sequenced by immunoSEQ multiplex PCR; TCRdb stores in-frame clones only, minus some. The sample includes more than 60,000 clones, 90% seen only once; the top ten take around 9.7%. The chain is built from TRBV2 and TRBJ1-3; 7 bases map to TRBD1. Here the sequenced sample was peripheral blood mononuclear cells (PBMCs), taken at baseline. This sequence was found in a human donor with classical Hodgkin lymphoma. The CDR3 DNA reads TGTGCCAGCCTATCGACAGGGTTGGCGGACACCATATATTTT. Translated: CASLSTGLADTIYF.